This T cell receptor (beta chain) was observed in a study of shared clonotypes between healthy human individuals. Study overall: Three CD4 naive, three CD4 memory, two CD8 naive and one CD8 memory plate were used per donor.

Per the germline V gene, CDR1 is MDHEN and CDR2 is SYDVKM. This CDR3 region has 14 residues. Between the trimmed V and J ends, which lost 2 bases and 1 base, there was a span of 6 bases. Here immunoSEQ multiplex PCR was the method, and the copy in TCRdb shows in-frame clones only, minus some. The sample shows some 2,500,000 clones, over 85% of them seen only once. This receptor was taken from a man between 18 and 35 years old in good health. Some clones in this sample may be carry-over from other donors' samples. The V and J genes are TRBV28 and TRBJ1-5, with D unclear. Sequencing was carried out using naive CD4+ T cells from PBMCs. Subset reported: CD45RA+ positively selected. This CDR3 is CASSLTESNQPQHF. The CDR3 DNA is TGTGCCAGCAGTTTAACCGAAAGCAATCAGCCCCAGCATTTT.